These 7 T cell receptor beta chains originate from one sample sequenced in a study of blood T cell repertoires in COVID-19. Sequencing was performed with immunoSEQ multiplex PCR; in TCRdb, only in-frame clones are kept and a portion is missing. The repertoire holds tens of thousands of clones, with more than 80% as singletons. The sequencing sample was made of peripheral blood. The receptors come from an elderly man with acute or convalescent COVID-19.

This chain links TRBV15 with TRBJ1-1; perhaps TRBD1 as D (6 bases). Trimming stripped 3 bases from V and 1 base from J, with 12 bases between. The V gene's germline CDR1 is LNHNV and CDR2 YYDKDF (reference sequence). The CDR3 is made up of 15 amino acids. The CDR3 reads CATSRNRDKNTEAFF. The DNA for the CDR3 is TGTGCCACCAGCAGGAACCGGGACAAGAACACTGAAGCTTTCTTT.

The V call is TRBV4-2, the J call TRBJ2-2, with TRBD2 identical over 13 bases. Germline-derived CDR1 and CDR2 are LGHNA and YNFKEQ. After removal of 1 base from V and 3 bases from J, the junction contained 8 bases not matched to a gene. The CDR3 contains 19 residues. The CDR3 sequence: CASSQVAGLAGEYTGELFF. The CDR3 bases are TGTGCCAGCAGCCAAGTTGCCGGACTAGCGGGAGAGTACACCGGGGAGCTGTTTTTT.

The count of this clone is one. V and J are TRBV19 and TRBJ1-1; a weak D match, TRBD1 (5 bases). Trimming removed 5 bases at V and 0 bases at J, with 22 bases between. The germline CDR1 and CDR2 sequences are LNHDA and SQIVND (reference sequence). The CDR3 totals 18 residues. CDR3 loop: CASSWDLSGGPMNTEAFF. CDR3 bases: TGTGCCAGTAGTTGGGACCTTTCGGGGGGACCAATGAACACTGAAGCTTTCTTT.

The chain couples TRBV6-1 to TRBJ1-6; 7 bases agree with TRBD1. This CDR3 region has 15 residues. CDR1 is MNHNS, CDR2 SASEGT, per germline. The J segment lost 5 bases and the V segment lost 2 bases, leaving 3 bases of the junction unmatched. The CDR3 region is CASSEITGDNSPLHF. The CDR3 DNA is TGTGCCAGCAGTGAAATAACAGGGGATAATTCACCCCTCCACTTT.

The chain has TRBV7-2 and TRBJ2-7, with a weak D call TRBD2 (6 bases). The CDR3 is 15 amino acids. Germline CDR1 and CDR2: SGHTA and FQGNSA. V gave up 1 base and J gave up 2 bases, with 12 bases separating them. The CDR3 is CASSLDAGGTYEQYF. The DNA of the CDR3 is TGTGCCAGCAGCTTAGATGCTGGGGGGACCTACGAGCAGTACTTC.

The rearrangement joins TRBV6-2 or TRBV6-3 to TRBJ2-2; TRBD2 is a possible D gene (6 bases). V was clipped by 4 bases and J by 3 bases, with 15 bases between them. Germline values: CDR1 MNHEY, CDR2 SVGEGT. CDR3 length: 16 residues. The CDR3: CASSSTLPGDTGELFF. CDR3 DNA: TGTGCCAGCAGTTCAACTCTCCCGGGGGACACCGGGGAGCTGTTTTTT.

A single count supports this clone. The chain combines TRBV4-1 with TRBJ2-2, with TRBD2 as a possible D gene (5 bases). CDR3 length: 15 amino acids. Trimming removed 4 bases from V and 3 bases from J, with 12 bases in between. Per germline, CDR1 MGHRA and CDR2 YSYEKL. Here the CDR3 DNA reads TGCGCCAGCAGCCCGCAGCCGGGATACACCGGGGAGCTGTTTTTT. It encodes CASSPQPGYTGELFF.